The rows below give T cell receptor beta chains drawn from one sample of a study of blood T cell repertoires in COVID-19. The table came from immunoSEQ multiplex PCR; TCRdb's copy has only in-frame clones and leaves some out. Here the sample spans approximately 170,000 clones, 79% being singletons. The sample comprised PBMCs or T cells enriched from blood (not recorded which). These receptor sequences come from a woman in her 70s in a cohort exposed to, infected with or recovered from COVID-19 (not recorded which). Both conserved end residues are part of each CDR3. The D gene is left open where the match is weak.

V gene	J gene	D gene	CDR3 protein
TRBV6-6	TRBJ1-6	TRBD1	CASTTSGQGNSPLHF
TRBV6-1	TRBJ2-1	TRBD1	CASSEDRGLYNEQFF
TRBV9	TRBJ2-3	TRBD2	CASSVGASGGWDTQYF
TRBV11-2	TRBJ2-7	TRBD1	CASSLESGTGDYEQYF
TRBV20-1	TRBJ1-4	TRBD1	CSASDRTGDPYEKLFF
TRBV5-5	TRBJ1-5	-	CASSLGGTNQPQHF
TRBV5-1	TRBJ1-1	-	CASSLAGGRMNTEAFF
TRBV10-1	TRBJ2-2	TRBD1	CATMGTGGNGELFF
TRBV28	TRBJ1-6	TRBD1	CASSSPRGPNSPLHF
TRBV28	TRBJ1-5	TRBD1	CASSPGQGDQPQHF
TRBV20-1	TRBJ2-5	-	CSARETYGYF
TRBV9	TRBJ1-6	-	CASSPGQYNSPLHF
TRBV2	TRBJ2-2	TRBD1	CASSVRGLGGELFF
TRBV24-1	TRBJ1-2	TRBD1	CATRGQENYGYTF
TRBV5-1	TRBJ2-1	TRBD1	CASSLGPGQTEQFF
TRBV19	TRBJ2-2	TRBD2	CASSLAGDPGELFF
TRBV5-1	TRBJ2-1	-	CASSPTPAVYNEQFF
TRBV11-2	TRBJ2-1	-	CASSRYGYNEQFF
TRBV20-1	TRBJ1-2	-	CSARVRAGYTF
TRBV11-2	TRBJ1-5	TRBD1	CASSLGRDRDNQPQHF
TRBV7-2	TRBJ2-5	-	CASSLGTGETQYF
TRBV24-1	TRBJ2-1	TRBD2	CATSDTGTKHNEQFF
TRBV18	TRBJ2-2	-	CASSPPSRRDTGELFF
TRBV27	TRBJ2-1	-	CASSPRRSYNEQFF
TRBV11-2	TRBJ2-2	TRBD1	CASRTGAGTGELFF
TRBV28	TRBJ1-1	TRBD1	CASNSYRGYTEAFF
TRBV7-2	TRBJ1-4	-	CASSLGPEAGEKLFF
TRBV18	TRBJ1-5	TRBD1	CASSPQEGAGNQPQHF
TRBV24-1	TRBJ1-4	-	CATSDADTEKLFF
TRBV3-1/TRBV3-2	TRBJ1-4	TRBD1	CASSSRDSHNEKLFF
TRBV6-2/TRBV6-3	TRBJ1-2	-	CASSLYRAAEPNYGYTF
TRBV5-1	TRBJ2-7	-	CASSLAGQGSSYEQYF
TRBV7-9	TRBJ2-2	TRBD1	CASSRTGIAAGELFF
TRBV10-3	TRBJ1-4	TRBD1	CATWTGGPFEKLFF
TRBV5-1	TRBJ2-7	TRBD2	CASSFPGGNYEQYF
TRBV6-6	TRBJ2-6	TRBD1	CASSHYWTGGPLSGANVLTF
TRBV5-1	TRBJ1-6	-	CASRAGVGALGSPLHF
TRBV30	TRBJ1-1	-	CAWSVGNGGTEAFF
TRBV6-6	TRBJ2-1	-	CASSSSSAYNEQFF
TRBV28	TRBJ2-7	TRBD2	CASSPHGEGYSSYEQYF
TRBV3-1/TRBV3-2	TRBJ2-1	TRBD2	CASSQGLAGGYNEQFF
TRBV6-6	TRBJ2-1	TRBD2	CASTLGGDYNEQFF
TRBV28	TRBJ2-7	TRBD2	CASSLQLAGGYEQYF
TRBV12-3/TRBV12-4	TRBJ1-5	-	CASSRQRNQPQHF
TRBV6-5	TRBJ1-1	TRBD1	CASSWTGGVGTEAFF
TRBV5-6	TRBJ1-6	-	CASSGGTLRGSNSPLHF
TRBV5-1	TRBJ2-2	-	CASTDYTGELFF
TRBV9	TRBJ1-1	-	CASSEQGGSNTEAFF
TRBV2	TRBJ2-3	TRBD1	CASSDSTGTDTQYF